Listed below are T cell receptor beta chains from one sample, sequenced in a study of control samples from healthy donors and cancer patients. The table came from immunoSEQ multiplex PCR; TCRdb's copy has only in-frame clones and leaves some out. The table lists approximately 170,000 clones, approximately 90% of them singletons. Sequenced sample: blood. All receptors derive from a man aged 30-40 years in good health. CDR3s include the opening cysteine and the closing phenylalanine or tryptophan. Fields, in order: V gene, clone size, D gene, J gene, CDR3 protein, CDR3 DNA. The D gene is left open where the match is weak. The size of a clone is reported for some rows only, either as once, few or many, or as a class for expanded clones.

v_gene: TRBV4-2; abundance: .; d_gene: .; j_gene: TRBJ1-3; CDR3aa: CASSQPLGQGLNTIYF; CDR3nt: TGTGCCAGCAGCCAACCCCTGGGGCAGGGGTTAAACACCATATATTTT
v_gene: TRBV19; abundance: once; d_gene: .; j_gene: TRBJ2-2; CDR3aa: CASTLGQGAPGELFF; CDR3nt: TGTGCCAGTACCCTGGGGCAGGGAGCACCCGGGGAGCTGTTTTTT
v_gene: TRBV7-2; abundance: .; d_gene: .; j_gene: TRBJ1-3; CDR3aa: CASSLGGRDSGNTIYF; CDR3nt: TGTGCCAGCAGCTTAGGTGGCAGGGACTCTGGAAACACCATATATTTT
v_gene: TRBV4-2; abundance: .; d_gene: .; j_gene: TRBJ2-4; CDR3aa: CASSQLGSWAKNIQYF; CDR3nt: TGTGCCAGCAGCCAACTGGGATCGTGGGCCAAAAACATTCAGTACTTC
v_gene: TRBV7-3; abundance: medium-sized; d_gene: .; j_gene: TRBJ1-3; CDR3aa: CASSTDPGNTIYF; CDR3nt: TGTGCCAGCAGCACCGACCCAGGAAACACCATATATTTT
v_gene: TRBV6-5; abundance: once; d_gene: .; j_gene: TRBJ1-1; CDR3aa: CASSRGNEAFF; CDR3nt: TGTGCCAGCAGTAGAGGTAATGAAGCTTTCTTT
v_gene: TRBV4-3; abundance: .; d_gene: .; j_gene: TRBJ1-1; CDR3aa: CASSQVGLNTEAFF; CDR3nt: TGCGCCAGCAGCCAAGTCGGACTCAACACTGAAGCTTTCTTT
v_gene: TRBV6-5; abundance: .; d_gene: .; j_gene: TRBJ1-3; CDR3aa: CATLDIRRNTIYF; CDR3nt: TGTGCCACATTGGACATCCGGCGAAACACCATATATTTT
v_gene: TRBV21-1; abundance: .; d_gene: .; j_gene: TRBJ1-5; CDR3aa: CASSRGTGGWSNQPQHF; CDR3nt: TGTGCCAGCAGCCGAGGAACAGGGGGTTGGAGCAATCAGCCCCAGCATTTT
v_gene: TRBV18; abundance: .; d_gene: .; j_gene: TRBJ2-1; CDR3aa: CASSSQGYNEQFF; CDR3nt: TGTGCCAGCTCGTCACAGGGATACAATGAGCAGTTCTTC
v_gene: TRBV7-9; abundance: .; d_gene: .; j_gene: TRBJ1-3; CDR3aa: CASSLLRISGNTIYF; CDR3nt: TGTGCCAGCAGCTTACTAAGGATCTCTGGAAACACCATATATTTT
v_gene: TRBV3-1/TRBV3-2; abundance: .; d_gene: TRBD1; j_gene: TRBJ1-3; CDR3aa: CASSQVGTGSGNTIYF; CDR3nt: TGTGCCAGCAGCCAAGTTGGGACAGGCTCTGGAAACACCATATATTTT
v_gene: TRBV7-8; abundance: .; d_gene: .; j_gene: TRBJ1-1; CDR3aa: CASSLAYGSSRNTEAFF; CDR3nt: TGTGCCAGCAGCTTAGCGTACGGGTCGTCAAGAAACACTGAAGCTTTCTTT
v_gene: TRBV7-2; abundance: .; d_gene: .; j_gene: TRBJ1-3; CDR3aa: CASSFRGTIYF; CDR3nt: TGTGCCAGCAGCTTCCGGGGGACCATATATTTT
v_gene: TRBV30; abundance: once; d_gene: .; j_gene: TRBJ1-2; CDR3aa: CAWRLGVPPSTF; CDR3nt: TGTGCCTGGAGGCTAGGGGTGCCCCCATCCACCTTC
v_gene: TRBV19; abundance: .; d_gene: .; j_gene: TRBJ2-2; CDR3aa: CASSPSMNTGELFF; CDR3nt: TGTGCCAGTAGCCCCTCAATGAACACCGGGGAGCTGTTTTTT
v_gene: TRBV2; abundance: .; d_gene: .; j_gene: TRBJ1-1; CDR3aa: CASSETRKNTEAFF; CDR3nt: TGTGCCAGCAGTGAAACCCGGAAGAACACTGAAGCTTTCTTT
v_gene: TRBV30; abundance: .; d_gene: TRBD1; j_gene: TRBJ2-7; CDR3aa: CACTGASYEQYF; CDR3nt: TGTGCCTGCACAGGGGCCTCCTACGAGCAGTACTTC
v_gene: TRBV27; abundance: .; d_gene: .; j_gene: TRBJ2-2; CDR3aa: CASSLRYTRWTGELFF; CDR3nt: TGTGCCAGCAGTCTTAGGTACACCCGATGGACCGGGGAGCTGTTTTTT
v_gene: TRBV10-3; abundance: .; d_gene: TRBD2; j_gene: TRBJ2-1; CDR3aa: CAISAGTSGRGEQFF; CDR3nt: TGTGCCATCAGTGCCGGGACTAGCGGAAGGGGTGAGCAGTTCTTC
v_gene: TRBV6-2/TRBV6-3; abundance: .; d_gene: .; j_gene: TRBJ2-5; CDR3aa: CASRPNGPQETQYF; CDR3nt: TGTGCCAGCAGACCTAACGGGCCTCAAGAGACCCAGTACTTC
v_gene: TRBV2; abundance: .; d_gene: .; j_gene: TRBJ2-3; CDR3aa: CASSLRDAPSTDTQYF; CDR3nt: TGTGCCAGCAGTTTACGGGACGCTCCTAGCACAGATACGCAGTATTTT